What follows describes a single T cell receptor (beta chain). V shed 5 bases and J shed 9 bases, with 17 bases lying between them. Germline assignment: CDR1 SGHTA and CDR2 FQGNSA. This CDR3 is 15 amino acids long. Per the study methods: Reference gene primer amplification gave nucleated cell count estimates. The table came from immunoSEQ multiplex PCR; TCRdb's copy has only in-frame clones and leaves some out. The DNA was the basis for D and trimming; V, J and clone size are from that table. The sample includes under 150,000 clones, approximately 87% of them seen just once. This sample was included in a study of blood T cell repertoires in COVID-19. Study context: The samples span acute and convalescent COVID-19 from the United States, Italy and Spain. The analysed material was cDNA or gDNA that came from T cells, B-cell-depleted T cells, or PBMCs.

The chain joins TRBV7-2 to TRBJ1-6, with D perhaps TRBD1 (6 bases). This receptor was obtained from a woman in her 40s with acute or convalescent COVID-19. What was sequenced was peripheral blood. CDR3 bases: TGTGCCAGCAGCCCAGTAGGGGGTAGTAGTTCACCCCTCCACTTT. Encoded protein: CASSPVGGSSSPLHF.